These 13 T cell receptor beta chains came from one sample sequenced in a study of T cells after yellow fever vaccination. In TCRdb, the 5' RACE reads were re-called with MiXCR into one record per CDR3 protein. The table has some 150,000 distinct CDR3 sequences, under 7% seen once. Material: CD4+ T cells sorted from PBMCs, obtained 10 days after the yellow fever booster vaccination. Source of these receptors: a man aged 30 to 45 who received the YFV17D yellow fever vaccine.

This clonotype was picked up many times. The chain employs TRBV28 and TRBJ2-7; D gene uncertain. Per germline, CDR1 MDHEN and CDR2 SYDVKM. The CDR3 is made up of 14 amino acids. The V end lost 6 bases, the J end lost 0 bases, and 12 bases lay between the germline ends. The CDR3 spells CASRPTGLSYEQYF. DNA of the CDR3: TGTGCCAGCAGGCCTACGGGCCTCTCCTACGAGCAGTACTTC.

This clonotype was recorded at least ten times. At one end, the junction sequence differs from germline, possibly due to a read error. V gene TRBV7-7 combines with J gene TRBJ2-3; 8 nucleotides line up with TRBD1. CDR1 and CDR2 (germline): SSHAT, FNYEAQ (reference sequence). This CDR3 is 15 amino acids long. The CDR3 bases are TGTGCTAGCAGCCGCAGACAGGGGACCACAGATACGCAGTATTTT. Amino acids: CASSRRQGTTDTQYF. Looking up the rest from reference TRBV7-7 and TRBJ2-3 gives the full variable domain: GAGVSQSPRYKVTKRGQDVTLRCDPISSHATLYWYQQALGQGPEFLTYFNYEAQPDKSGLPSDRFSAERPEGSISTLTIQRTEQRDSAMYRCASSRRQGTTDTQYFGPGTRLTVL.

Comment on this clonotype: Since a much larger clone is just one base distant, this may be a read error. V gene TRBV6-5 combines with J gene TRBJ2-1; TRBD1 is a possible D gene (6 bases). V was pared by 6 bases and J by 9 bases, with 12 bases between. This CDR3 is 12 amino acids long. Germline values: CDR1 MNHEY, CDR2 SVGAGI. The CDR3 nucleotides read TGTGCCAGCAGATTCGACAGGTGTGAGCAGTTCTTC. This codes for CASRFDRCEQFF.

This clonotype appeared many times. The chain links TRBV29-1 to TRBJ2-5; 8 nucleotides align to TRBD1. The CDR3 totals 16 residues. Germline CDR1 is SQVTM and CDR2 is ANQGSEA. Losses at the gene ends were 6 bases for V and 4 bases for J; bases not matched to a gene: 16. The CDR3 DNA reads as TGCAGCGTCCGGCGAAATAGACAGGGGTTCCGAGAGACCCAGTACTTC. Residues: CSVRRNRQGFRETQYF.

In its sample, this clonotype was seen many times. The chain uses TRBV28 and TRBJ2-7, with 8 bases identical to TRBD1. CDR1 is MDHEN, CDR2 SYDVKM, per germline. The trim removed 2 bases at V and 5 bases at J, leaving 11 bases unmatched. This CDR3 has 16 amino acids. Here the CDR3 DNA reads TGTGCCAGCAGTTTAATGTTTCAGGGGGCGAGGAACGAGCAGTACTTC. This translates into CASSLMFQGARNEQYF.

This clonotype was seen repeatedly, ten times or more. The chain carries TRBV5-5 and TRBJ1-6; D gene ambiguous. Germline-derived CDR1 and CDR2 are SGHKS and YYEKEE (reference sequence). CDR3 size: 12 residues. V shed 0 bases and J shed 10 bases, with 5 bases lying between them. Written as DNA, the CDR3 is TGTGCCAGCAGCTTGGCTGAGTCACCCCTCCACTTT. Encoded protein: CASSLAESPLHF.

This clonotype appeared many times. The CDR3 protein is CASNFLRGNEQFF. The CDR3 DNA reads TGTGCCAGCAACTTCCTTAGGGGGAATGAGCAGTTCTTC. This sequence joins TRBV7-2 and TRBJ2-1, with D perhaps matching TRBD1 (6 bases). The CDR3 is 13 residues long. Per germline, CDR1 SGHTA and CDR2 FQGNSA. Trimming removed 7 bases at V and 7 bases at J, with 14 bases between.

This clonotype was seen repeatedly, ten times or more. The rearrangement uses TRBV29-1 and TRBJ2-4, with 9 bases lining up with TRBD1. Germline V gene lookup returns CDR1 SQVTM and CDR2 ANQGSEA. The CDR3 totals 12 residues. The V and J ends lost 6 bases and 5 bases, in that order; junction bases with no gene match: 2. The CDR3 DNA reads TGCAGCGTGGGACAGGGAGAAAACATTCAGTACTTC. The encoded protein is CSVGQGENIQYF. The full variable domain, rest sourced from reference TRBV29-1 and TRBJ2-4, is SAVISQKPSRDICQRGTSLTIQCQVDSQVTMMFWYRQQPGQSLTLIATANQGSEATYESGFVIDKFPISRPNLTFSTLTVSNMSPEDSSIYLCSVGQGENIQYFGAGTRLSVL.

CDR3 sequence: CASSPLDRAANYGYTF. CDR3 DNA sequence: TGTGCCAGCTCACCCTTGGACCGCGCAGCTAACTATGGCTACACCTTC. V gene TRBV18 combines with J gene TRBJ1-2; no definite D call. From germline, CDR1 is KGHSH and CDR2 LQKENI. CDR3 length: 16 residues. Trimming took off 3 bases at V and 0 bases at J, with 14 bases between the two ends.

This clonotype was counted ten times or more. The chain carries TRBV6-5 and TRBJ2-7; 8 positions agree with TRBD1. Trimming at V came to 2 bases and at J to 3 bases, leaving 9 bases not matched to a gene. This CDR3 region has 16 residues. CDR1 is MNHEY and CDR2 is SVGAGI in the germline V gene. DNA for the CDR3: TGTGCCAGCAGTTACACGAGGAGCGGACAGGGCTACGAGCAGTACTTC. Protein: CASSYTRSGQGYEQYF.

In its sample, this clonotype was seen many times. Written as DNA, the CDR3 is TGTGCCAGCAGCCCGCGGGGCGATACGCAGTATTTT. Its translation: CASSPRGDTQYF. This chain joins TRBV3-1 and TRBJ2-3, with a weak D call TRBD2 (6 bases). CDR3 length: 12 amino acids. Trimming took 4 bases from V and 6 from J, leaving 8 bases between them. Germline CDR1 is LGHDT and CDR2 is YNNKEL (reference sequence).

At least ten counts were recorded for this clonotype. This chain uses TRBV3-1 with TRBJ2-1; D unresolved. V shed 0 bases and J shed 4 bases, with 7 bases lying between them. CDR1 is LGHDT and CDR2 is YNNKEL in the germline V gene (reference sequence). The CDR3 consists of 14 residues. This CDR3 is CASSQDVWYNEQFF. CDR3 DNA: TGTGCCAGCAGCCAAGACGTCTGGTACAATGAGCAGTTCTTC.

There are many counts of this clonotype. This chain joins TRBV12-3 or TRBV12-4 and TRBJ2-3; D remains unclear. V gave up 7 bases and J gave up 0 bases, with 17 bases separating them. This CDR3 contains 16 residues. The CDR3 coding sequence is TGTGCCAGCAAGGGCCCAACCGGGTCGAGCACAGATACGCAGTATTTT. The encoded protein is CASKGPTGSSTDTQYF.